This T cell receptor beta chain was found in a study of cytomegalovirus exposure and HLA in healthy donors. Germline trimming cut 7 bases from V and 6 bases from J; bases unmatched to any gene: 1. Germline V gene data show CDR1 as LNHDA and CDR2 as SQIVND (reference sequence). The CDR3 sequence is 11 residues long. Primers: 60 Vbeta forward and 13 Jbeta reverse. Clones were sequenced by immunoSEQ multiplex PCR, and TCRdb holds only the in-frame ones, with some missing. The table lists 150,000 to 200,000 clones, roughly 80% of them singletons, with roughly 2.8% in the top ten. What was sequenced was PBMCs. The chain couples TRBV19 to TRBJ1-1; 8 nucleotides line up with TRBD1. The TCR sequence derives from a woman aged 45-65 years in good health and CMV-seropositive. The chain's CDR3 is CASIRGPEAFF. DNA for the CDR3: TGTGCCAGTATCAGGGGGCCTGAAGCTTTCTTT.